The subject of this entry is one T cell receptor (beta chain). The antigen remains unidentified. Clones were read by immunoSEQ multiplex PCR, and TCRdb kept only the in-frame ones, dropping some. This table holds 120,000 to 150,000 clones, approximately 89% found once. This record comes from a study of T cell responses to AZD1222 COVID-19 vaccine. Study information: The study pooled second doses at about 4 or about 12 weeks.

The V gene lost 6 bases and the J gene lost 7 bases, with 18 bases spanning the gap. Per the germline V gene, CDR1 is MNHEY and CDR2 is SVGAGI. The CDR3 is 15 residues long. Points from the study as a whole: The sample set comprised mostly white British donors with more females, and clonal diversity was possibly underestimated. Once two AZD1222 doses were given, Spike-specific TCR breadth and depth went up.

The sample was peripheral blood, taken on day 0 of AZD1222 vaccination. This TCR was sampled from an adult in good health. This chain joins TRBV6-5 and TRBJ1-4; D gene uncertain. DNA for the CDR3: TGTGCCAGCAGGCTTGAGGGTCTACGGGGTGAAAAACTGTTTTTT. It is translated as CASRLEGLRGEKLFF.